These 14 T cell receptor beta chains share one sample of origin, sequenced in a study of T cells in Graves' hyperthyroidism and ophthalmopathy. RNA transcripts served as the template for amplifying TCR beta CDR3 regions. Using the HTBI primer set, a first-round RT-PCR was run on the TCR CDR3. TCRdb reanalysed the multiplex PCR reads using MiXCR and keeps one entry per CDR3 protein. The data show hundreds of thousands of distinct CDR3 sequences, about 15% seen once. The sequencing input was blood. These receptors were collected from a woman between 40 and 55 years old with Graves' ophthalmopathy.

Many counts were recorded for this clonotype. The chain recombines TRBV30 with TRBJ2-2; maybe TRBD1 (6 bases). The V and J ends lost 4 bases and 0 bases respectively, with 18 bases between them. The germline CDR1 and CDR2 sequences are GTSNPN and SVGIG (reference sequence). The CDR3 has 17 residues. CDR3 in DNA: TGTGCCTGGACCTCCCCCAGGGACACAACGAACACCGGGGAGCTGTTTTTT. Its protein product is CAWTSPRDTTNTGELFF. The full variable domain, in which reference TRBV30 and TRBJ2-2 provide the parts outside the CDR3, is SQTIHQWPATLVQPVGSPLSLECTVEGTSNPNLYWYRQAAGRGLQLLFYSVGIGQISSEVPQNLSASRPQDRQFILSSKKLLLSDSGFYLCAWTSPRDTTNTGELFFGEGSRLTVL.

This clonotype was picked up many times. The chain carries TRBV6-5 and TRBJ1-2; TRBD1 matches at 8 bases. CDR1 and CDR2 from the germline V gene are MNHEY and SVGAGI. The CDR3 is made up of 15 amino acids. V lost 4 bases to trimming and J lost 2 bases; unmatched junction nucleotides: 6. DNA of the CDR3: TGTGCCAGCAGTTCCGGGGACAGGACGAACTATGGCTACACCTTC. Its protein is CASSSGDRTNYGYTF.

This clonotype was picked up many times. The CDR3 coding sequence is TGTGCCAGCAGGTATACAGGGGTTGGTGGCTACACCTTC. Amino acid sequence: CASRYTGVGGYTF. The chain joins TRBV28 to TRBJ1-2, with TRBD1 identical over 7 bases. With 6 bases clipped from V and 7 bases from J, the junction kept 8 bases outside the gene matches. Germline V gives CDR1 MDHEN, CDR2 SYDVKM. The CDR3 loop spans 13 amino acids.

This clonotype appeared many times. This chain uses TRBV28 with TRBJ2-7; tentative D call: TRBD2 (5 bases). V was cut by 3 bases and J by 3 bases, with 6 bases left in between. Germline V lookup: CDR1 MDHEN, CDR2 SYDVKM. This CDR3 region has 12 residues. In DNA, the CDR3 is TGTGCCAGCAGTTTCCGGGGCTACGAGCAGTACTTC. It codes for CASSFRGYEQYF. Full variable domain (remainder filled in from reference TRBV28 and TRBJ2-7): DVKVTQSSRYLVKRTGEKVFLECVQDMDHENMFWYRQDPGLGLRLIYFSYDVKMKEKGDIPEGYSVSREKKERFSLILESASTNQTSMYLCASSFRGYEQYFGPGTRLTVT.

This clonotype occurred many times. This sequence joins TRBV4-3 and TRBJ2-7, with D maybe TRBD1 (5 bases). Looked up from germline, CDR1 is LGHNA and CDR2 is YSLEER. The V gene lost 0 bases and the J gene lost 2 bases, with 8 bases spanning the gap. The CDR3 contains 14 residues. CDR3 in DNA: TGCGCCAGCAGCCAAGAAATAGGGGCCTACGAGCAGTACTTC. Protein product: CASSQEIGAYEQYF.

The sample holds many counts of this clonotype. The CDR3 sequence is CASRILGSSYEQYF. The CDR3 DNA reads as TGTGCCAGCAGAATTCTCGGGAGCTCCTACGAGCAGTACTTC. V and J are TRBV12-3 or TRBV12-4 and TRBJ2-7, with D possibly TRBD2 on 6 matching bases. CDR3 length: 14 residues. V lost 6 bases and J 0 bases, leaving 12 bases between the germline ends.

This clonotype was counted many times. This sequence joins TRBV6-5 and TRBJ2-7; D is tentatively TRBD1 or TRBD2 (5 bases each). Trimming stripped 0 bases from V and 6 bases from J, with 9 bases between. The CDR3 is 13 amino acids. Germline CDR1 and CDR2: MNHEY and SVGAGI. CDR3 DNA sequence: TGTGCCAGCAGTTACTCGGGGGAAGGCGAGCAGTACTTC. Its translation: CASSYSGEGEQYF.

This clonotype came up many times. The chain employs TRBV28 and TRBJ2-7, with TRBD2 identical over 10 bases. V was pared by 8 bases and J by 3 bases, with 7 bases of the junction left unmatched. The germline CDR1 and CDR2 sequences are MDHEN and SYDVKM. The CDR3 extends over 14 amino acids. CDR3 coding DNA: TGTGCCAGCGCGAAAGCGGGAGGGCTCTACGAGCAGTACTTC. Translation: CASAKAGGLYEQYF.

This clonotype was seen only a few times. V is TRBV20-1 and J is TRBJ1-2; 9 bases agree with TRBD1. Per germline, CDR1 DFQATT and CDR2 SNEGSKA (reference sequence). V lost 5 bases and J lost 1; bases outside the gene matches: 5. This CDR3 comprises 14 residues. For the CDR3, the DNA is TGCAGTGCTGATTCGGGACAGGGTAACTATGGCTACACCTTC. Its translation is CSADSGQGNYGYTF.

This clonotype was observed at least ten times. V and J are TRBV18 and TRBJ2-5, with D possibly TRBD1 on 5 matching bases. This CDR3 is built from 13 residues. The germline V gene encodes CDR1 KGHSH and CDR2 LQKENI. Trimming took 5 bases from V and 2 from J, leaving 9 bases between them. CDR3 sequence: CASSATVQETQYF. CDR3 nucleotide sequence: TGTGCCAGCTCAGCGACAGTACAAGAGACCCAGTACTTC.

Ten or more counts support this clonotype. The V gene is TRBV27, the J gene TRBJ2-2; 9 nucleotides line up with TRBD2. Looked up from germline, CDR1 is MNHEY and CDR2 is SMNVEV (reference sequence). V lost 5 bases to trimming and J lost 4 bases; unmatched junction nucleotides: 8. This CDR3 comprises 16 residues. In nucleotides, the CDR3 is TGTGCCAGCAGTCCTTCCTCTAGCGGGATCACCGGGGAGCTGTTTTTT. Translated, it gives CASSPSSSGITGELFF.

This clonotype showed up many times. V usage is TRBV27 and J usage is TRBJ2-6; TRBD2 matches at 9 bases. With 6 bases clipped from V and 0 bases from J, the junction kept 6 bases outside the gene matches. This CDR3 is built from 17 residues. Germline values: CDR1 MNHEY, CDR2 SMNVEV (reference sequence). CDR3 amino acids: CASRRSSGGSGANVLTF. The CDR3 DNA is TGTGCCAGCAGACGAAGTAGCGGGGGCTCTGGGGCCAACGTCCTGACTTTC.

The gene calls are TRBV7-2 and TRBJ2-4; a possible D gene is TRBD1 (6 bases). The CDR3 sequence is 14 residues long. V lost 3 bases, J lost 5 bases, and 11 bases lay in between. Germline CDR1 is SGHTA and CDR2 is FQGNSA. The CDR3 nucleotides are TGTGCCAGCAGCTTCTGGACAGCAGAAAACATTCAGTACTTC. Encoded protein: CASSFWTAENIQYF. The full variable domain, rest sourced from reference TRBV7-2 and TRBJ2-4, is GAGVSQSPSNKVTEKGKDVELRCDPISGHTALYWYRQSLGQGLEFLIYFQGNSAPDKSGLPSDRFSAERTGGSVSTLTIQRTQQEDSAVYLCASSFWTAENIQYFGAGTRLSVL.

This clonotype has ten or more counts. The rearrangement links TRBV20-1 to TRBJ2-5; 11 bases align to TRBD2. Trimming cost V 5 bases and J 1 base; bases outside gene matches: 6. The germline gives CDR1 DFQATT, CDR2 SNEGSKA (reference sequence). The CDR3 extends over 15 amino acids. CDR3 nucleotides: TGCAGTGCTTACCCTAGCGGGAGGAGCCAAGAGACCCAGTACTTC. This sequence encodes CSAYPSGRSQETQYF.